The following is a TCR beta chain sequence with its context. The CDR3 has 16 amino acids. From germline, CDR1 is SQVTM and CDR2 ANQGSEA. Trimming took 4 bases from V and 5 from J, leaving 24 bases between them. These data come from a study of blood T cell repertoires in COVID-19. Study background: PBMCs, B-cell-depleted T cells, or T cells were the source of the cDNA or gDNA that made up the material.

In the original processing: Scientists estimated how many nucleated cells there were by amplifying reference gene primers. Some clones are missing from TCRdb's copy, which holds only in-frame ones; the method was immunoSEQ multiplex PCR. Clone size and V and J calls were adopted from that table, with D and trimming inferred from the DNA. The repertoire holds approximately 230,000 clones, with nearly 90% as singletons. Sample: peripheral blood. The sequence was obtained from a young man with active or convalescent COVID-19. The gene calls are TRBV29-1 and TRBJ2-7; D may be TRBD2 (6 bases). The CDR3, as DNA: TGCAGCGTTGCCTTATTCGCCGGGACTTTGGCCCACGAGCAGTACTTC. It translates to CSVALFAGTLAHEQYF.